This entry lists 15 T cell receptor beta chains sequenced from one sample in a study of T cell changes during pregnancy in multiple sclerosis. The assay was immunoSEQ multiplex PCR, and TCRdb's table has in-frame clones only and misses some. The data show fewer than 75,000 clones, approximately 91% seen once. This sample comprised peripheral blood, obtained in the first trimester of pregnancy. Source of these receptors: a female donor with multiple sclerosis, enrolled in a pregnancy study.

The chain joins TRBV30 to TRBJ2-5; 12 positions match TRBD2. Germline trimming cut 5 bases from V and 4 bases from J; bases unmatched to any gene: 5. This CDR3 has 14 residues. Germline V gene data show CDR1 as GTSNPN and CDR2 as SVGIG (reference sequence). The CDR3 nucleotides are TGTGCCTGGGGGAAGGGACTAGCGGGAGAGACCCAGTACTTC. This sequence encodes CAWGKGLAGETQYF.

The rearrangement uses TRBV30 and TRBJ2-3; maybe TRBD2 (6 bases). The V and J ends lost 0 bases and 8 bases respectively, with 24 bases between them. This CDR3 is 17 amino acids long. Germline V gene lookup returns CDR1 GTSNPN and CDR2 SVGIG (reference sequence). As DNA, the CDR3 is TGTGCCTGGAGTGTACGGATTAGCGGTCTTTCTCCAGTTACGCAGTATTTT. Translating gives CAWSVRISGLSPVTQYF.

This chain joins TRBV7-8 and TRBJ2-3, with 9 nucleotides matching TRBD1. The CDR3 is 15 residues long. Germline V gives CDR1 SGHVS, CDR2 FQNEAQ. Germline trimming cut 5 bases from V and 2 bases from J; bases unmatched to any gene: 5. For the CDR3, the DNA is TGTGCCAGCAGCCCGACAGGGGGGATCACAGATACGCAGTATTTT. Its protein is CASSPTGGITDTQYF.

V gene TRBV6-6 combines with J gene TRBJ1-4; D is perhaps TRBD1 (5 bases). V was trimmed by 2 bases and J by 8 bases, leaving 18 bases between them. Germline V lookup: CDR1 MNHNY, CDR2 SVGAGI (reference sequence). The CDR3 covers 16 residues. In DNA form, the CDR3 reads TGTGCCAGCAGTTACCTGCGGCAGGGTGGACGAGAAAAACTGTTTTTT. Translation gives CASSYLRQGGREKLFF.

The sample holds one count of this clone. The chain employs TRBV2 and TRBJ2-1; D is possibly TRBD1 (7 bases). This CDR3 comprises 12 residues. V shed 9 bases and J shed 6 bases, with 12 bases lying between them. Germline assignment: CDR1 SNHLY and CDR2 FYNNEI. The CDR3 sequence is CASNRGGNEQFF. The CDR3 nucleotides are TGTGCCAGTAACAGGGGAGGCAATGAGCAGTTCTTC.

There are a few counts of this clone. The chain couples TRBV25-1 to TRBJ2-2; 11 bases are shared with TRBD2. The CDR3 is 15 amino acids. After removal of 6 bases from V and 3 bases from J, the junction contained 3 bases not matched to a gene. CDR1 is MGHDK, CDR2 SYGVNS, per germline. The CDR3 reads CASSEGLADTGELFF. As DNA, the CDR3 is TGTGCCAGCAGCGAGGGACTAGCGGACACCGGGGAGCTGTTTTTT.

CDR3 amino acids: CARGLAGVTSYNEQFF. CDR3 nucleotides: TGTGCCAGGGGACTAGCGGGAGTTACATCCTACAATGAGCAGTTCTTC. The chain recombines TRBV2 with TRBJ2-1; 14 positions match TRBD2. CDR1 and CDR2 from the germline V gene are SNHLY and FYNNEI. The length of the CDR3 is 16 residues. V was pared by 9 bases and J by 1 base, with 5 bases of the junction left unmatched.

CDR3 DNA sequence: TGTGCCAGTAGTTTTACGGAGAGTCCCTACGAGCAGTACTTC. Residues: CASSFTESPYEQYF. This chain links TRBV19 with TRBJ2-7, with D hard to call. This CDR3 spans 14 amino acids. In germline, CDR1 is LNHDA, CDR2 SQIVND (reference sequence). V lost 5 bases and J 2 bases, leaving 13 bases between the germline ends.

This sequence joins TRBV2 and TRBJ2-7; 7 bases are a match to TRBD2. The germline V gene encodes CDR1 SNHLY and CDR2 FYNNEI. CDR3 length: 13 amino acids. J gave up 0 bases and V 9 bases, and 5 bases lay outside the gene matches. The CDR3 nucleotides read TGTGCCAGTCACAGGACTAGCTCCTACGAGCAGTACTTC. The encoded protein is CASHRTSSYEQYF.

The chain couples TRBV5-8 to TRBJ1-2; D is unclear. Germline loops: CDR1 SGHTS, CDR2 YDEGEE. The CDR3 totals 17 residues. V lost 4 bases to trimming and J lost 2 bases, with 21 bases between them. Here the CDR3 DNA reads TGTGCCAGCAGCCCCAAAGCGGGCCGGCAACTGAACTATGGCTACACCTTC. Protein sequence: CASSPKAGRQLNYGYTF.

This chain uses TRBV5-6 with TRBJ1-4, with 8 bases lining up with TRBD1. CDR3 length equals 16 residues. Germline trimming cut 0 bases from V and 8 bases from J; bases unmatched to any gene: 9. From germline, CDR1 is SGHDT and CDR2 YYEEEE. CDR3 region: CASSLVADRGGEKLFF. The CDR3 DNA reads as TGTGCCAGCAGCTTGGTGGCCGACAGGGGCGGCGAAAAACTGTTTTTT.

The chain carries TRBV14 and TRBJ2-7; possibly TRBD1 for D (6 bases). From germline, CDR1 is SGHDN and CDR2 FVKESK. The CDR3 has 14 amino acids. V lost 5 bases to trimming and J lost 7 bases, with 18 bases between them. CDR3 sequence (DNA): TGTGCCAGCAGCTTGTTACAGGGATTAGGGGAGCAGTACTTC. It is translated as CASSLLQGLGEQYF.

The J gene is TRBJ2-2, the V gene TRBV30; D may be TRBD2 (5 bases). The CDR3 loop spans 13 amino acids. Trimming shortened V by 0 bases and J by 5 bases, and 7 bases separated the two germline ends. The germline gives CDR1 GTSNPN, CDR2 SVGIG (reference sequence). The CDR3 region is CAWSVLVTGELFF. As DNA, the CDR3 is TGTGCCTGGAGTGTACTAGTAACCGGGGAGCTGTTTTTT.

The chain is built from TRBV18 and TRBJ2-7; D gene unclear. V dropped 0 bases and J dropped 9 bases, with 15 bases sitting between them. The V gene's germline CDR1 is KGHSH and CDR2 LQKENI. The CDR3 extends over 14 amino acids. CDR3 sequence reads: CASSPPPAFGRQYF. DNA of the CDR3: TGTGCCAGCTCACCACCCCCTGCCTTCGGTAGGCAGTACTTC.

The chain recombines TRBV6-5 with TRBJ1-1, with D hard to call. V was shortened by 0 bases and J by 0 bases, with 8 bases between the two germline ends. Germline V gives CDR1 MNHEY, CDR2 SVGAGI. The CDR3 runs 15 residues. CDR3 amino acids: CASSYSLSMNTEAFF. CDR3 DNA sequence: TGTGCCAGCAGTTACTCGTTGAGCATGAACACTGAAGCTTTCTTT.